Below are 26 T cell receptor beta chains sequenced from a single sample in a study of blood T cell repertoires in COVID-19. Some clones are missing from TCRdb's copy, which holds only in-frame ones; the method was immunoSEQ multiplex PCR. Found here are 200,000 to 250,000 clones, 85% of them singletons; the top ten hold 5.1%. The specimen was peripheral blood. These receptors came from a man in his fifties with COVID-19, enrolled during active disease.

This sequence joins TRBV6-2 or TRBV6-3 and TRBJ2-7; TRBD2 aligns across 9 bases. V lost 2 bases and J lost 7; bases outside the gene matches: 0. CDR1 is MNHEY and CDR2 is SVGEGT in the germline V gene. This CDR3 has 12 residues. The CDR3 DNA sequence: TGTGCCAGCAGTTACCTAGCGGGAGAGCAGTACTTC. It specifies CASSYLAGEQYF.

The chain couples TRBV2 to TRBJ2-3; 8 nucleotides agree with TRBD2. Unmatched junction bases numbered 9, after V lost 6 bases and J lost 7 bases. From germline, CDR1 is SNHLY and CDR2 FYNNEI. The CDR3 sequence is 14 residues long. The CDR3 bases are TGTGCCAGCAGAGCTGAACGGACTAGCAATACGCAGTATTTT. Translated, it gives CASRAERTSNTQYF. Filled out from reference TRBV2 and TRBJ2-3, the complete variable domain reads EPEVTQTPSHQVTQMGQEVILRCVPISNHLYFYWYRQILGQKVEFLVSFYNNEISEKSEIFDDQFSVERPDGSNFTLKIRSTKLEDSAMYFCASRAERTSNTQYFGPGTRLTVL.

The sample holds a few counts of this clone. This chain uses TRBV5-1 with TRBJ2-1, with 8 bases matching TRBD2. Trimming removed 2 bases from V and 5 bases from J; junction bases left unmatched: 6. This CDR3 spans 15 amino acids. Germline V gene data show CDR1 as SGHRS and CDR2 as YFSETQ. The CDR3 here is CASSLQRGRNNEQFF. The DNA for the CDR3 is TGCGCCAGCAGCTTACAGCGGGGGCGCAACAATGAGCAGTTCTTC.

The CDR3 DNA is TGTGCCAGCAGTTACTGGCGCCTAGCGGGGCCGGGGGAGACCCAGTACTTC. Protein sequence: CASSYWRLAGPGETQYF. The rearrangement links TRBV6-2 or TRBV6-3 to TRBJ2-5, with TRBD2 matching over 9 bases. This CDR3 has 17 amino acids. The junction had 11 bases not matched to a gene; V was cut back by 1 base and J by 5 bases. Germline assignment: CDR1 MNHEY and CDR2 SVGEGT.

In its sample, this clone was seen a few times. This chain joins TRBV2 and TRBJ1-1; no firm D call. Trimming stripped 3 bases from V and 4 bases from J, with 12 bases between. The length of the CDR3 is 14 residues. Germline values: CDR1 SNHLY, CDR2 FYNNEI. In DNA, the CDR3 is TGTGCCAGCAGTGACAGTAGAAGCGTCACTGAAGCTTTCTTT. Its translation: CASSDSRSVTEAFF.

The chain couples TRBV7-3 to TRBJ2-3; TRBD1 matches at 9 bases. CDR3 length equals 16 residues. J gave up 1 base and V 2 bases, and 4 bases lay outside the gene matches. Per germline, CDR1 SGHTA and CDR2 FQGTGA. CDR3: CASSLARDRGTDTQYF. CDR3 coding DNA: TGTGCCAGCAGCTTAGCCCGGGACAGGGGCACAGATACGCAGTATTTT.

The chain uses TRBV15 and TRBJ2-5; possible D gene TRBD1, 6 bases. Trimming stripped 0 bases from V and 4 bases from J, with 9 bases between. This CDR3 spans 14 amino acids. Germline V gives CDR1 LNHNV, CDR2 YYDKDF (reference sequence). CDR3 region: CATSRDRGRETQYF. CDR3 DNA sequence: TGTGCCACCAGCAGAGACAGGGGTCGAGAGACCCAGTACTTC.

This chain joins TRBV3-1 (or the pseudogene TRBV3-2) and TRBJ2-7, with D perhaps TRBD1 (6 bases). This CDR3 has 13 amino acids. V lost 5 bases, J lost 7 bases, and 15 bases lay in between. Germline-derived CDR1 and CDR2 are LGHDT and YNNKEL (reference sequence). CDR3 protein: CASSTGTQGEQYF. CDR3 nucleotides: TGTGCCAGCAGCACAGGGACCCAAGGGGAGCAGTACTTC.

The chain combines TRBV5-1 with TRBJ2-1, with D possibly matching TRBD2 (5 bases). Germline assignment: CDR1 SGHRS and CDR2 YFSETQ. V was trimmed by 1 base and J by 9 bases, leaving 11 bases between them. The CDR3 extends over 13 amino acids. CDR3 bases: TGCGCCAGCAGCTTGTCCGGGGTCCCTGAGCAGTTCTTC. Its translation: CASSLSGVPEQFF.

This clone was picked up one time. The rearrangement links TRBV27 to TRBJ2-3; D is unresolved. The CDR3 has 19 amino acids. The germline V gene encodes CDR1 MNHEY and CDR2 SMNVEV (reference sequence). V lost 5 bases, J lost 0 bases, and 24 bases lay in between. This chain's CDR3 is CASSPQPPGIRTSTDTQYF. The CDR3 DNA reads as TGTGCCAGCAGTCCCCAGCCTCCGGGTATCCGAACTAGCACAGATACGCAGTATTTT.

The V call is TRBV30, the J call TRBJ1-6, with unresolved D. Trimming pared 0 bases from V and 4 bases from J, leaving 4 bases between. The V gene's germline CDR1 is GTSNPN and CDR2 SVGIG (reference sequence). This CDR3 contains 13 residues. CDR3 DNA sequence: TGTGCCTGGAGTGTAACTTATAATTCACCCCTCCACTTT. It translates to CAWSVTYNSPLHF.

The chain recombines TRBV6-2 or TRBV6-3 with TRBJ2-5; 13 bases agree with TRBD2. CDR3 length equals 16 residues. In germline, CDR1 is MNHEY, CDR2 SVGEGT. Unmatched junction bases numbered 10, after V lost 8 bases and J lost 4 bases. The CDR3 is CASRPGTSGAAETQYF. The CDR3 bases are TGTGCCAGCCGCCCCGGGACTAGCGGGGCCGCAGAGACCCAGTACTTC.

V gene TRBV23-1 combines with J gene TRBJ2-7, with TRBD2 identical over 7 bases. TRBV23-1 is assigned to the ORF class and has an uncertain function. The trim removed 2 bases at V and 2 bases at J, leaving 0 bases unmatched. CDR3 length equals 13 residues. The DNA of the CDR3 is TGCGCCAGCAGTCAAGGGAGGGCCTACGAGCAGTACTTC. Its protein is CASSQGRAYEQYF.

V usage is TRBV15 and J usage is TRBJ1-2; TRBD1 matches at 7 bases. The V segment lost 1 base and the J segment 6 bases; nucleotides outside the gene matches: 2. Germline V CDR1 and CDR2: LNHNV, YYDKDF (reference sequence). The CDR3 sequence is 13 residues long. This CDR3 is CATSRGRGDGYTF. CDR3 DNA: TGTGCCACCAGCAGAGGCAGGGGGGATGGCTACACCTTC. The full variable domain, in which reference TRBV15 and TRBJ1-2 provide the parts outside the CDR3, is DAMVIQNPRYQVTQFGKPVTLSCSQTLNHNVMYWYQQKSSQAPKLLFHYYDKDFNNEADTPDNFQSRRPNTSFCFLDIRSPGLGDTAMYLCATSRGRGDGYTFGSGTRLTVV.

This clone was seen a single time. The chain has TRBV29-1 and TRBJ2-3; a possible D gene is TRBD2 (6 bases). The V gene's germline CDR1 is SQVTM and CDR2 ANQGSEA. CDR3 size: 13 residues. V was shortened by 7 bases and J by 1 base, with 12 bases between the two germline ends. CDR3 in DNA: TGCAGCGCTGGGAGGCCTCGCACAGATACGCAGTATTTT. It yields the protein CSAGRPRTDTQYF.

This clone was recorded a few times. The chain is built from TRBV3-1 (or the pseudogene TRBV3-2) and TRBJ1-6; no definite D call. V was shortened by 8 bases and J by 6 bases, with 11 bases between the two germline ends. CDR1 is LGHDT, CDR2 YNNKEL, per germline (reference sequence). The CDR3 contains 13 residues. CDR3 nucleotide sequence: TGTGCCAGCGACAAGAATGGTAATTCACCCCTCCACTTT. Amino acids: CASDKNGNSPLHF.

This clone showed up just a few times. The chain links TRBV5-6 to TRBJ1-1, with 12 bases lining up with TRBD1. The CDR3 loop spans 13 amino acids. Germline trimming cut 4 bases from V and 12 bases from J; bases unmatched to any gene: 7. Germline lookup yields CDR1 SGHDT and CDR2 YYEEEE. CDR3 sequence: CASSNRDRGRTFF. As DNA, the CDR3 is TGTGCCAGCAGCAATCGGGACAGGGGGCGAACTTTCTTT. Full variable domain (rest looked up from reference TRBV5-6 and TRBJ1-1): DAGVTQSPTHLIKTRGQQVTLRCSPKSGHDTVSWYQQALGQGPQFIFQYYEEEERQRGNFPDRFSGHQFPNYSSELNVNALLLGDSALYLCASSNRDRGRTFFGQGTRLTVV.

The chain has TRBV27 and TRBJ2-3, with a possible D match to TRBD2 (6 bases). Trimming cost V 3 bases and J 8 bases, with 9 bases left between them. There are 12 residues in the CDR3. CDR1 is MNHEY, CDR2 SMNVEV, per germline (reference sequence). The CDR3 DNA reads TGTGCCAGCAGTTTTGCCGGGGGTACGCAGTATTTT. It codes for CASSFAGGTQYF.

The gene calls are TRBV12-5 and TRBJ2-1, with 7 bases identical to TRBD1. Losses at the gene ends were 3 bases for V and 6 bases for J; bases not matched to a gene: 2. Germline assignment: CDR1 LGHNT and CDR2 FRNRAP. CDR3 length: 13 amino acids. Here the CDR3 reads CASGFSGGNEQFF. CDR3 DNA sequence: TGTGCTAGTGGTTTTTCAGGGGGCAATGAGCAGTTCTTC.

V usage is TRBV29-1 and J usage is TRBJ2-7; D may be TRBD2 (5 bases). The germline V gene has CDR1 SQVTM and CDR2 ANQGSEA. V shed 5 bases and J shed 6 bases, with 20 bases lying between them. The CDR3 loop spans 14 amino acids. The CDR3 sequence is CSVLEGPWGVEQYF. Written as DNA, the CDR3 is TGCAGCGTTTTAGAAGGGCCCTGGGGAGTCGAGCAGTACTTC.

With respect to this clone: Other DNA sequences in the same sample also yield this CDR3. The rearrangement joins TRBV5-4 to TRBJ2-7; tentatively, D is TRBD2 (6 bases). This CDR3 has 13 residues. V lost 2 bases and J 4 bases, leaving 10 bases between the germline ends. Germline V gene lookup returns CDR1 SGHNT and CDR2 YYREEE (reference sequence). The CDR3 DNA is TGTGCCAGCAGCTTCAATCGGGGGTACGAGCAGTACTTC. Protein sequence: CASSFNRGYEQYF.

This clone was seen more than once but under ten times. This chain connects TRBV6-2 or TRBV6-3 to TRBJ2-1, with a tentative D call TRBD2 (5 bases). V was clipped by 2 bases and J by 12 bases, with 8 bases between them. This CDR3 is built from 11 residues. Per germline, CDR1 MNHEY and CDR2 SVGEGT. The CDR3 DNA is TGTGCCAGCAGTTACATGGGGAGGCAGTTCTTC. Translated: CASSYMGRQFF.

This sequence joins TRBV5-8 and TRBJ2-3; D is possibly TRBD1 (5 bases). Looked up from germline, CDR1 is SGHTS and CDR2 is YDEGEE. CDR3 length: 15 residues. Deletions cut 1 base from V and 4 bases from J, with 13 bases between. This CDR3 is CASSLLQGISDTQYF. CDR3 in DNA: TGTGCCAGCAGCTTGTTGCAGGGTATATCAGATACGCAGTATTTT.

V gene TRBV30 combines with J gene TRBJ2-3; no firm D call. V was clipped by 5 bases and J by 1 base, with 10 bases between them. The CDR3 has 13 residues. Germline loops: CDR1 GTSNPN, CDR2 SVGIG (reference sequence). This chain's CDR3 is CAWLSMGTDTQYF. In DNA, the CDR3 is TGTGCCTGGCTCTCTATGGGCACAGATACGCAGTATTTT.

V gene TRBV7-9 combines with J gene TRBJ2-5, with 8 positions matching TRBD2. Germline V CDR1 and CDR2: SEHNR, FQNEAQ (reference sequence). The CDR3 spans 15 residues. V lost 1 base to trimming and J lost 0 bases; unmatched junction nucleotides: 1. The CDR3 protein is CASSLVLADQETQYF. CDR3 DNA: TGTGCCAGCAGCTTAGTACTAGCGGACCAAGAGACCCAGTACTTC.

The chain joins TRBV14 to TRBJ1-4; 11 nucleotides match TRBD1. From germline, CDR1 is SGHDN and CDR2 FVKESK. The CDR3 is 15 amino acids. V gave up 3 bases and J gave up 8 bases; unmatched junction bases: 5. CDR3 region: CASSQRTGGLEKLFF. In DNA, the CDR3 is TGTGCCAGCAGCCAGCGGACAGGGGGCTTGGAAAAACTGTTTTTT.